The 15 T cell receptor beta chains in this list originate from one sample, sequenced in a study of tumor and adjacent non-tumor tissue in lung cancer. This sample's RNA came from whole unsorted tissue. A modified ARM-PCR protocol with three rounds of nested PCR amplified TCRbeta. TCRdb passed the multiplex PCR reads through MiXCR, listing each CDR3 protein once. Here the sample spans roughly 75,000 distinct CDR3 sequences, under 80% being singletons. The sequenced sample was lung tumor tissue. The receptor source for this set is a woman between 45 and 65 years old with non-small cell lung cancer.

As for this clonotype: No conserved phenylalanine or tryptophan ends this CDR3, so it is likely a read error. This chain uses TRBV11-2 with TRBJ2-1; D uncertain. CDR1 is SGHAT and CDR2 is FQNNGV in the germline V gene. The length of the CDR3 is 14 residues. The CDR3 DNA is TGTGGCAGCATCTTTGGCAGTGCCGACAATGAGCAGTTCCTC. This sequence encodes CGSIFGSADNEQFL.

This clonotype has a count of ten or more. This chain uses TRBV5-1 with TRBJ2-1, with TRBD2 identical over 10 bases. The CDR3 runs 13 residues. The trim removed 7 bases at V and 2 bases at J, leaving 0 bases unmatched. Germline V gene lookup returns CDR1 SGHRS and CDR2 YFSETQ. CDR3 loop: CASGLAAYNEQFF. The CDR3 nucleotides read TGCGCCAGCGGACTAGCGGCCTACAATGAGCAGTTCTTC.

The chain recombines TRBV24-1 with TRBJ2-1; D ambiguous. The V end lost 6 bases, the J end lost 3 bases, and 14 bases lay between the germline ends. CDR1 and CDR2 from the germline V gene are KGHDR and SFDVKD. The CDR3 has 15 amino acids. CDR3: CATSPNRHDYNEQFF. The CDR3 DNA reads TGTGCCACCAGTCCGAATAGACATGACTACAATGAGCAGTTCTTC.

In the case of this clonotype: This CDR3 is missing its conserved last phenylalanine or tryptophan, likely due to a read error. V gene TRBV30 combines with J gene TRBJ1-5; D is ambiguous. This CDR3 region has 17 residues. The germline V gene has CDR1 GTSNPN and CDR2 SVGIG (reference sequence). The CDR3 region is CVWSLPSSRSSNQPQHY. In nucleotides, the CDR3 is TGTGTCTGGAGTCTTCCCTCCTCCAGGTCGAGCAATCAGCCCCAGCATTAT.

About this clonotype itself: Being one base from a much bigger clone, this may be a read error. The V and J genes are TRBV20-1 and TRBJ2-3; unclear D gene. Trimming left V 4 bases short and J 6 bases short, with 11 bases between. The CDR3 loop spans 12 amino acids. CDR1 is DFQATT, CDR2 SNEGSKA, per germline (reference sequence). The CDR3 here is CSANCGLDTQYF. The DNA of the CDR3 is TGCAGTGCTAACTGTGGGTTGGATACGCAGTATTTT.

As regards this clonotype: Given the absence of the conserved phenylalanine or tryptophan at the CDR3 end, a read error is likely. The DNA is left out, because the CDR3 cannot be placed on it with certainty; the CDR3 is given as TCRdb lists it. The chain links TRBV11-3 to TRBJ2-7; the D call TRBD2 from the table was never checked on the DNA. Counting both end residues, the CDR3 totals 16 amino acids. From germline, CDR1 is SGHNT and CDR2 YENEEA. The CDR3 spells CTSSLDGTSGFYELYL.

As to this clonotype: This may be a read error: a much more frequent sequence differs by one nucleotide. The rearrangement joins TRBV28 to TRBJ2-2; D remains unclear. Germline CDR1 is MDHEN and CDR2 is SYDVKM. CDR3 length: 12 residues. Trimming removed 5 bases at V and 5 bases at J, with 6 bases between. CDR3 nucleotides: TGTGCCAGCAGTCCCCAAACCGGGGAGCTGTTTTTT. This encodes CASSPQTGELFF.

Concerning this clonotype itself: A read error may account for a junction end that differs from germline. The chain employs TRBV29-1 and TRBJ2-1, with 8 bases that match TRBD1. The length of the CDR3 is 15 residues. The germline V gene encodes CDR1 SQVTM and CDR2 ANQGSEA. The CDR3 DNA reads TGCAGCGTTGATTCTTCCGGACAGGGAAGAGGTGAGCAGTTATTC. This codes for CSVDSSGQGRGEQLF.

As to this clonotype: Since the CDR3 does not end with the conserved phenylalanine or tryptophan, this likely comes from a read error. J is TRBJ2-3 and V is TRBV29-1, with TRBD1 identical over 7 bases. CDR1 is SQVTM, CDR2 ANQGSEA, per germline. The CDR3 consists of 14 residues. V lost 4 bases and J lost 5; bases outside the gene matches: 9. This chain's CDR3 is CSVARTGAEDTQYL. The CDR3, as DNA: TGCAGCGTTGCCCGGACAGGAGCAGAAGATACGCAGTATCTT.

This clonotype was seen only once. This may be a read error: a much more frequent sequence differs by one nucleotide. The chain joins TRBV20-1 to TRBJ1-5; D is uncertain. Germline-derived CDR1 and CDR2 are DFQATT and SNEGSKA (reference sequence). Trimming took 7 bases from V and 9 from J, leaving 13 bases between them. CDR3 length: 11 amino acids. CDR3 sequence: CSVEVGGPQHF. The CDR3 DNA is TGCAGTGTTGAGGTAGGTGGGCCCCAGCATTTT.

A remark on this clonotype: Mismatch with germline at one junction end may stem from a read error. The V call is TRBV6-7, the J call TRBJ2-1; possibly TRBD2 for D (5 bases). TRBV6-7 is annotated as an ORF whose role is uncertain. There are 15 residues in the CDR3. The CDR3 nucleotides are TGTGCCAGCAGTTACTCGGGTTGGAGGATGGATGAGCCGTTCTTC. It specifies CASSYSGWRMDEPFF.

A remark on this clonotype: The final CDR3 position lacks the conserved phenylalanine or tryptophan, pointing to a likely read error. V gene TRBV4-1 combines with J gene TRBJ1-2, with TRBD1 identical over 8 bases. CDR3 length equals 16 residues. Trimming removed 6 bases from V and 6 bases from J; junction bases left unmatched: 15. Germline V gene data show CDR1 as MGHRA and CDR2 as YSYEKL. The CDR3 sequence is CASSPKRTGYWHGYTI. The CDR3 region has the DNA TGCGCCAGCAGTCCCAAACGGACAGGGTACTGGCATGGCTACACCATC.

Of note for this clonotype: At one boundary the junction diverges from the germline segment, which might be a read error. The V gene is TRBV6-5, the J gene TRBJ2-7; D is ambiguous. CDR3 length: 13 residues. Per germline, CDR1 MNHEY and CDR2 SVGAGI. CDR3: CARSYSRGHEQYF. The CDR3 DNA sequence: TGTGCCAGAAGTTACTCGAGAGGCCACGAACAGTACTTC.

As regards this clonotype: Germline and junction disagree at one end, which may indicate a read error. This chain connects TRBV11-3 to TRBJ2-3, with TRBD2 identical over 7 bases. The germline V gene encodes CDR1 SGHNT and CDR2 YENEEA. The CDR3 runs to 16 residues. CDR3 coding DNA: TGTACCAGTAGCTTAGGACGGCGGGAGAATGCAGATACGCAGTATTTT. This sequence encodes CTSSLGRRENADTQYF.

Points on this clonotype: One end of the junction varies from germline; a read error may be responsible. J is TRBJ2-5 and V is TRBV6-1, with TRBD1 as a possible D gene (5 bases). Per germline, CDR1 MNHNS and CDR2 SASEGT. The CDR3 sequence is 15 residues long. CDR3 sequence (DNA): TGTGCCGGTAACCGACAATGGTGGGGCCAAGCGACCCAGTACTTC. Translated, it gives CAGNRQWWGQATQYF.